A selection of T cell receptor beta chains follows, all from one sample in a study of blood T cell repertoires in COVID-19. The data were produced by immunoSEQ multiplex PCR, yet TCRdb's version contains in-frame clones alone and is incomplete. The table shows about 140,000 clones, with 79% occurring only once. The specimen sequenced was peripheral blood. The receptors were gathered from a man aged 60 to 75 with acute or convalescent COVID-19. CDR3s include the opening cysteine and the closing phenylalanine or tryptophan. A D gene is named only where the DNA matches it firmly. Expanded clones get a size class; other rows say once, few or many, or leave the size out.

d_call	v_call	clone_size	j_call	cdr3_aa	cdr3_nt
-	TRBV5-1	-	TRBJ1-3	CASSEGLSGNTIYF	TGCGCCAGCAGCGAGGGTCTCTCTGGAAACACCATATATTTT
-	TRBV2	-	TRBJ1-1	CASTLGQNTEAFF	TGTGCCAGTACTTTAGGACAGAACACTGAAGCTTTCTTT
TRBD1	TRBV29-1	once	TRBJ1-1	CSVDLDRRGAFF	TGCAGCGTTGACTTGGACAGGAGGGGAGCTTTCTTT
-	TRBV6-6	-	TRBJ2-5	CASSLPLRQQETQYF	TGTGCCAGCAGTTTGCCTTTACGTCAGCAAGAGACCCAGTACTTC
TRBD2	TRBV7-9	once	TRBJ2-1	CASSLALIGRDNEQFF	TGTGCCAGCAGCTTAGCGCTGATAGGGAGGGACAATGAGCAGTTCTTC
-	TRBV5-6	once	TRBJ1-5	CASNRGGGSNQPQHF	TGTGCCAGCAACCGCGGGGGGGGCAGCAATCAGCCCCAGCATTTT
TRBD1	TRBV6-5	-	TRBJ1-1	CASKRTGDSNTEDFF	TGTGCCAGCAAGCGGACAGGAGACTCTAACACTGAAGATTTCTTT
-	TRBV2	-	TRBJ2-2	CASTLAEGIGELFF	TGTGCCAGCACGTTAGCGGAGGGAATCGGGGAGCTGTTTTTT
-	TRBV30	-	TRBJ1-1	CAWRQTGKYTEAFF	TGTGCCTGGAGACAAACAGGGAAGTACACTGAAGCTTTCTTT
-	TRBV7-9	-	TRBJ2-3	CASSLFPRLAALITDTQYF	TGTGCCAGCAGCTTATTCCCCCGGTTGGCGGCGCTTATCACAGATACGCAGTATTTT
TRBD1	TRBV5-1	-	TRBJ2-5	CASSPGQGKETQYF	TGCGCCAGCAGCCCGGGACAGGGGAAAGAGACCCAGTACTTC
TRBD1	TRBV12-3/TRBV12-4	-	TRBJ2-2	CASRGQGAGELFF	TGTGCCAGCAGGGGACAGGGGGCCGGGGAGCTGTTTTTT
-	TRBV12-3/TRBV12-4	once	TRBJ2-7	CASSLALGGQYF	TGTGCCAGCAGTTTGGCCCTGGGAGGGCAGTACTTC
TRBD1	TRBV7-2	-	TRBJ1-2	CASRSGTGSHGYTF	TGTGCCAGCAGGTCAGGGACAGGCTCGCATGGCTACACCTTC
TRBD1	TRBV19	few	TRBJ1-6	CASSTTTGGFYSPLHF	TGTGCCAGTAGTACCACCACAGGGGGCTTCTATTCACCCCTCCACTTT
-	TRBV7-2	once	TRBJ1-5	CASSLGPRGADGQPQHF	TGTGCCAGCAGCTTAGGGCCCCGGGGGGCAGATGGCCAGCCCCAGCATTTT
-	TRBV6-6	-	TRBJ1-6	CASSLSEENSPLHF	TGTGCCAGCAGCCTGTCGGAGGAAAATTCACCCCTCCACTTT
TRBD2	TRBV13	-	TRBJ2-3	CASSLGARGSLSTDTQYF	TGTGCCAGCAGCTTAGGGGCTCGCGGGAGCCTTAGCACAGATACGCAGTATTTT
-	TRBV11-2	-	TRBJ2-5	CASSLGGGAGETQYF	TGTGCCAGCAGCCTCGGTGGGGGGGCGGGCGAGACCCAGTACTTC
-	TRBV13	few	TRBJ2-7	CASSPDSYEQYF	TGTGCCAGCAGCCCCGACAGTTACGAGCAGTACTTC
-	TRBV11-1	-	TRBJ1-2	CASSTGQLGDYGYTF	TGTGCCAGCAGCACAGGACAGCTTGGGGACTATGGCTACACCTTC
TRBD1	TRBV5-6	-	TRBJ2-3	CASSRTGQGDTDTQYF	TGTGCCAGCAGCCGGACAGGACAGGGGGACACAGATACGCAGTATTTT
TRBD1	TRBV18	few	TRBJ2-1	CASSGDRGMFREQFF	TGTGCCAGCTCAGGTGACAGGGGAATGTTCCGCGAGCAGTTCTTC